The TCR beta chain under discussion was sequenced for a study of blood T cell repertoires in COVID-19. In the authors' methods: How many nucleated cells were present was estimated from reference gene primer amplification. Produced via immunoSEQ multiplex PCR; TCRdb's table is partial and in-frame only. That table furnishes V, J and clone size, whereas the DNA furnished D and trimming. Here the sample spans about 160,000 clones, about 81% being singletons. V was cut by 4 bases and J by 2 bases, with 6 bases left in between. The CDR3 contains 14 residues. Germline V gene sequence: CDR1 LNHDA, CDR2 SQIVND (reference sequence).

The chain uses TRBV19 and TRBJ2-6, with no clear D. Material: peripheral blood. The origin of this receptor is a woman at least 80 years old with acute or convalescent COVID-19. CDR3 residues: CASSTPPGANVLTF. The CDR3, as DNA: TGTGCCAGTAGTACCCCTCCTGGGGCCAACGTCCTGACTTTC.